The clone carrying this TCR beta chain has more than one count but fewer than ten. Its antigen remains unidentified. This sample stems from a study of blood T cells in healthy people across ages. Study-wide results and limits: It was held that diversity estimates obtained from one million T cells represented underestimates.

V lost 5 bases to trimming and J lost 1 base, with 8 bases between them. This CDR3 has 14 amino acids. Then a second PCR, running roughly 6 to 11 cycles, was carried out with a sample-barcoded 5' primer and a J-beta primer mix. MiXCR was run by TCRdb on the 5' RACE reads, yielding one entry per CDR3 protein. The table shows over 500,000 distinct CDR3 sequences, with 25% to 35% occurring only once. The same specimen was also included in a second study, on T cells of mothers and their children. Turning to that study: Donors were three healthy Caucasian mothers and their six children. The study found slightly higher but non-significant overlap in related versus unrelated mother-child pairs.

This sequence originates from a boy younger than 10 in good health. The chain links TRBV12-3 or TRBV12-4 to TRBJ2-2, with D possibly being TRBD1 (6 bases). Sequencing input: blood. The CDR3 sequence is CASSMGQNTGELFF. CDR3 nucleotides: TGTGCCAGCAGTATGGGACAGAACACCGGGGAGCTGTTTTTT.